This TCR beta chain is from a study of blood T cell repertoires in COVID-19. For the study at large: PBMCs, B-cell-depleted T cells, or T cells provided the cDNA or gDNA that made up the material.

This clone was seen just once. The CDR3 is 16 amino acids. V was cut by 5 bases and J by 0 bases, with 16 bases left in between. Germline CDR1 LNHDA, CDR2 SQIVND (reference sequence). Some clones are missing from TCRdb's copy, which holds only in-frame ones; the method was immunoSEQ multiplex PCR. Among under 300,000 clones listed, about 93% were seen once. Participants' own reports of clinical history determined their cohort assignment. Sequenced input: PBMCs or T cells enriched from blood (not recorded which). The sequence came from a woman in her late teens or twenties who had recovered from COVID-19. This chain links TRBV19 with TRBJ2-5; TRBD2 is a possible D gene (6 bases). In DNA form, the CDR3 reads TGTGCCAGTAGTCGCTCCCGCGGGGCTAACCAAGAGACCCAGTACTTC. It encodes CASSRSRGANQETQYF.